These T cell receptor beta chains were read from a single sample in a study of T-cell memory formation after mild COVID-19. MiXCR, applied by TCRdb to the 5' RACE reads, yields one record per CDR3 protein. The sample lists around 250,000 distinct CDR3 sequences; 15% were seen once. Sample: PBMCs or a T cell subset sorted from them (not recorded which). The source of these receptors is an adult woman who had mild COVID-19 (a few samples of this study predate the infection). Cell type and time point are not known. Both conserved end residues are part of each CDR3. The D gene is left open where the match is weak. Only part of the rows carry a size: once, few, many, or a class if the clone is expanded.

D gene | CDR3 length | J gene | clone size | V gene | CDR3 DNA | CDR3 protein
NA | 16 | TRBJ2-3 | few | TRBV7-3 | TGTGCCAGCAGCTATTCTTTCGCAGGGAGTACAGATACGCAGTATTTT | CASSYSFAGSTDTQYF
TRBD1 | 15 | TRBJ2-5 | NA | TRBV10-3 | TGTGCCATCAGTGGGACCTCGGCAGGGGGAGAGACCCAGTACTTC | CAISGTSAGGETQYF
NA | 13 | TRBJ2-2 | many | TRBV20-1 | TGCGCCACTCAGGGTCGAAACACCGGGGAGCTGTTTTTT | CATQGRNTGELFF
TRBD1 | 15 | TRBJ2-3 | many | TRBV5-1 | TGCGCCAGCAGCCTGACGGGACAGGGGACAGATACGCAGTATTTT | CASSLTGQGTDTQYF
NA | 15 | TRBJ2-7 | NA | TRBV12-3/TRBV12-4 | TGTGCCAGCAGTCAGGGACCGAAGAGCTCCTACGAGCAGTACTTC | CASSQGPKSSYEQYF
TRBD2 | 13 | TRBJ2-3 | few | TRBV10-3 | TGTGCCACCGCAGCGGGAGGGCCACATACGCAGTATTTT | CATAAGGPHTQYF
NA | 15 | TRBJ1-4 | few | TRBV6-5 | TGTGCCAGCAGTTACAGTGGTAGGACTAATGAAAAACTGTTTTTT | CASSYSGRTNEKLFF
TRBD2 | 16 | TRBJ2-1 | few | TRBV15 | TGTGCCACCAGCAGAGAGGGACTATCCCCTGAATTTGAGCAGTTCTTC | CATSREGLSPEFEQFF
TRBD1 | 16 | TRBJ2-7 | NA | TRBV5-1 | TGCGCCAGCAGGATTATAGGGGGCGGCGAGGCCTACGAGCAGTACTTC | CASRIIGGGEAYEQYF
TRBD2 | 15 | TRBJ2-3 | NA | TRBV12-3/TRBV12-4 | TGTGCCAGCAGTTTCAGGAGCGGGGTAGGAGATACGCAGTATTTT | CASSFRSGVGDTQYF
NA | 13 | TRBJ1-1 | NA | TRBV18 | TGTGCCAGCTCACCAGGGATGAACACTGAAGCTTTCTTT | CASSPGMNTEAFF
TRBD2 | 13 | TRBJ2-1 | NA | TRBV6-2/TRBV6-3 | TGTGCCAGCAGCCAGCGACTAGCTAATGAGCAGTTCTTC | CASSQRLANEQFF
TRBD1 | 15 | TRBJ2-3 | few | TRBV6-6 | TGTGCCAGCAGCCCCAGGGACAGCCTCACAGATACGCAGTATTTT | CASSPRDSLTDTQYF
NA | 13 | TRBJ1-3 | NA | TRBV20-1 | TGCAGTGCTAGGTTAAGCTCTGGAAACACCATATATTTT | CSARLSSGNTIYF
NA | 18 | TRBJ2-5 | many | TRBV7-9 | TGTGCCAGCAGCACCCGGGACTCCTTTCTTTTCGGTTCAGAGACCCAGTACTTC | CASSTRDSFLFGSETQYF
NA | 13 | TRBJ1-2 | NA | TRBV7-2 | TGTGCCAGCAGCTCCTCACTGGGCTATGGCTACACCTTC | CASSSSLGYGYTF
TRBD1 | 15 | TRBJ2-3 | NA | TRBV5-1 | TGCGCCAGCAGCTCACGACAGGGTCCCGCAGATACGCAGTATTTT | CASSSRQGPADTQYF
NA | 11 | TRBJ2-7 | few | TRBV24-1 | TGTGCCACCAGTGACTACGGACAGCAGTACTTC | CATSDYGQQYF
NA | 13 | TRBJ1-2 | few | TRBV6-1 | TGTGCCAGCAGTGAAATGGGGGGACATGGCTACACCTTC | CASSEMGGHGYTF
TRBD1 | 14 | TRBJ1-4 | NA | TRBV10-3 | TGTGCCATCAGTGATCACAGGGGAGGTGAAAAACTGTTTTTT | CAISDHRGGEKLFF
NA | 11 | TRBJ1-1 | many | TRBV29-1 | TGCAGCGTTCATCGGCGGACTGAAGCTTTCTTT | CSVHRRTEAFF
TRBD1 | 15 | TRBJ1-5 | many | TRBV19 | TGTGCCAGTCGCCCGGACAGGGGGGGGCTTGGGGCCCAGCATTTT | CASRPDRGGLGAQHF
NA | 14 | TRBJ1-2 | few | TRBV3-1 | TGTGCCAGCAGCCAAGGTCGGGCCGCCGGTGGCTACACCTTC | CASSQGRAAGGYTF
NA | 16 | TRBJ2-2 | NA | TRBV6-2/TRBV6-3 | TGTGCCAGCAGTTACTCGAAGGTCGGCGGCGCCGGGGAGCTGTTTTTT | CASSYSKVGGAGELFF
NA | 14 | TRBJ1-4 | NA | TRBV19 | TGTGCCAGTAGGAAGACAGGCTTTAATGAAAAACTGTTTTTT | CASRKTGFNEKLFF
NA | 17 | TRBJ2-3 | NA | TRBV5-1 | TGCGCCAGCAGCCTTACCGCGGGCACCATAATCACAGATACGCAGTATTTT | CASSLTAGTIITDTQYF
NA | 15 | TRBJ2-3 | few | TRBV5-6 | TGTGCCAGCAGCTTGTTAGGCGGGTCGGAAGATACGCAGTATTTT | CASSLLGGSEDTQYF